This TCR beta chain emerged from a study of T cells in Graves' hyperthyroidism and ophthalmopathy. What was amplified from RNA transcripts were TCR beta CDR3 regions. The TCR CDR3 was amplified in a first-round RT-PCR using the HTBI primer set. TCRdb recomputed calls from the multiplex PCR reads with MiXCR, one row per CDR3 protein. The data show 700,000 or so distinct CDR3 sequences, over 15% seen once. Sequenced input: blood. This receptor was obtained from a man between 18 and 35 years old with Graves' hyperthyroidism.

CDR3 in amino acids: CAWSSTLFWGYTF. The CDR3 DNA sequence: TGTGCCTGGAGTTCCACCCTTTTCTGGGGCTACACCTTC. The chain employs TRBV30 and TRBJ1-2; D is unclear. Deletions cut 2 bases from V and 8 bases from J, with 15 bases between. CDR1 and CDR2 from the germline V gene are GTSNPN and SVGIG (reference sequence). This CDR3 is built from 13 residues.